Each of the 7 T cell receptor beta chains below was sequenced from the same sample in a study of tumor-infiltrating lymphocytes in primary liver carcinoma (dated by TCRdb to the late 2010s). Total RNA and DNA were co-extracted from roughly 18-30 mg of bulk tissue with the AllPrep DNA/RNA mini kit, without cell sorting. The sequencer was an Illumina HiSeq 2500. Starting from approximately 460 ng total RNA, TCRbeta-specific cDNA was produced by reverse transcription with a constant-region primer and ProtoScript II reverse transcriptase. Three nested multiplex PCR rounds, following a slightly modified ARM-PCR procedure, were used to build the TCRbeta libraries. Each of the first two PCR rounds ran for about 10 cycles and used multiplex TRBV1-TRBV30 forward primers together with a Cbeta reverse primer. The public reads were reanalyzed by TCRdb: fastp trimming at Q25, MiXCR alignment, in-frame beta chains only. Here each entry gathers all rows of one CDR3 protein and keeps the most common genes and DNA. The sample yields some 190,000 distinct CDR3 sequences; 85% were counted once. Of the sample, 15% to 20% falls within the top ten clones.

Sequencing was performed on tumor tissue from primary liver carcinoma. The receptors here all came from a man in his forties or fifties with primary liver carcinoma and hepatitis B virus infection.

This clonotype was recorded only once. An end of the junction does not agree with germline; a read error may underlie this. V and J are TRBV29-1 and TRBJ2-1; no definite D call. There are 12 residues in the CDR3. Per germline, CDR1 SQVTM and CDR2 ANQGSEA. In DNA form, the CDR3 reads TGCAGCGTGTACTCCCCATCTGCTGAGCAGCTCTTC. Translating it yields CSVYSPSAEQLF.

To note about this clonotype: Germline and junction disagree at one end, which may indicate a read error. The V gene is TRBV7-9, the J gene TRBJ2-5; D remains unclear. The CDR3 has 12 residues. Germline CDR1 SEHNR, CDR2 FQNEAQ (reference sequence). The CDR3: CASSLHYETQLF. DNA of the CDR3: TGTGCCAGCAGCTTACATTATGAGACCCAGCTCTTC. Drawing the rest from reference TRBV7-9 and TRBJ2-5, the complete variable domain is DTGVSQNPRHKITKRGQNVTFRCDPISEHNRLYWYRQTLGQGPEFLTYFQNEAQLEKSRLLSDRFSAERPKGSFSTLEIQRTEQGDSAMYLCASSLHYETQLFGPGTRLLVL.

This clonotype is a singleton in its sample. The CDR3 ends on some other residue instead of the conserved phenylalanine or tryptophan, so this is likely a read error. The rearrangement uses TRBV5-6 and TRBJ2-7; D unresolved. The CDR3 is 11 amino acids. The V gene's germline CDR1 is SGHDT and CDR2 YYEEEE. The CDR3 is CAISRRYEQYI. CDR3 DNA sequence: TGTGCCATCAGCCGCAGATACGAGCAGTACATC.

This clonotype appeared many times. The chain uses TRBV12-3 or TRBV12-4 and TRBJ2-1; no firm D call. Trimming removed 1 base at V and 9 bases at J, with 4 bases between. This CDR3 comprises 11 residues. CDR3 coding DNA: TGTGCCAGCAGTTTAGGGACTGAGCAGTTCTTC. Its protein product is CASSLGTEQFF.

A note on this clonotype: A junction boundary mismatches the germline segment, possibly from a read error. J is TRBJ2-3 and V is TRBV5-4; a weak D match, TRBD2 (6 bases). In germline, CDR1 is SGHNT, CDR2 YYREEE (reference sequence). The CDR3 contains 17 residues. CDR3 coding DNA: TGTGCCAGCATTAACAGAGACTCCGGAACTAGCACAGATATGCAGTATTTT. Residues: CASINRDSGTSTDMQYF.

About this clonotype itself: An end of the junction does not agree with germline; a read error may underlie this. V usage is TRBV6-2 or TRBV6-3 and J usage is TRBJ2-7; D is undetermined. The CDR3 loop spans 13 amino acids. Looked up from germline, CDR1 is MNHEY and CDR2 is SVGEGT. In DNA form, the CDR3 reads TGTGCCAGCACTGGGTGTTATCCCTACGAGCATTACTTC. Translating gives CASTGCYPYEHYF.

On this clonotype: Because the CDR3 is missing its conserved closing phenylalanine or tryptophan, this is likely a read error. It is unclear where the CDR3 begins or ends on the DNA, so no DNA is shown, and the CDR3 is as TCRdb lists it. The rearrangement uses TRBV11-1 and TRBJ1-6; TRBD1, the table's D call, was not compared with the DNA. CDR1 is SGHAT and CDR2 is FQDESV in the germline V gene (reference sequence). With termini counted, the CDR3 has 13 amino acids. CDR3 sequence: CAGSRTLVSPLYY.